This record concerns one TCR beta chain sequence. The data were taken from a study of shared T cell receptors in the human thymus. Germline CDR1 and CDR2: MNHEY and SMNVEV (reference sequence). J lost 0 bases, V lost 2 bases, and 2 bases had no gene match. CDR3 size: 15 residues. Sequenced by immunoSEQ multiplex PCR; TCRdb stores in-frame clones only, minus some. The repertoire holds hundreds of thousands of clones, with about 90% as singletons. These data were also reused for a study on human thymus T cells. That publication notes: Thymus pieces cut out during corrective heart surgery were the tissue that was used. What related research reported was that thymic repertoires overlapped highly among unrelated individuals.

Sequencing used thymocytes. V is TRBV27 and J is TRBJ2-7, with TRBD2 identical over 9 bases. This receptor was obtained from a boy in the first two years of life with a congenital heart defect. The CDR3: CASSLLAGLSYEQYF. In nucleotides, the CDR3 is TGTGCCAGCAGTTTACTAGCGGGGCTCTCCTACGAGCAGTACTTC.